The 21 T cell receptor beta chains presented below share a single source sample, sequenced in a study of T cell clonotyping in hematopoietic cell transplantation. TCRdb's table, derived via immunoSEQ multiplex PCR, lists solely in-frame clones and lacks some. Of about 10,000 clones listed, roughly 93% are singletons. The sample consisted of PBMCs, taken 100 days after allogeneic stem cell transplant. All receptors derive from a male patient aged 45-60 years who had an allogeneic stem cell transplant from a related donor, so T cells may come from the graft donor. Some clones in this sample may be carry-over from other donors' samples.

The V call is TRBV5-5, the J call TRBJ2-1; possibly TRBD1 for D (5 bases). V gave up 0 bases and J gave up 7 bases, with 14 bases separating them. Germline V gives CDR1 SGHKS, CDR2 YYEKEE (reference sequence). This CDR3 has 15 residues. The CDR3 coding sequence is TGTGCCAGCAGCTTGGTCCGGACACAATATAATGAGCAGTTCTTC. Protein: CASSLVRTQYNEQFF.

The V call is TRBV5-6, the J call TRBJ2-7; D perhaps matches TRBD2 (5 bases). Between the trimmed V and J ends, which lost 0 bases and 6 bases, there was a span of 10 bases. Germline values: CDR1 SGHDT, CDR2 YYEEEE. The CDR3 loop spans 13 amino acids. The CDR3 DNA reads TGTGCCAGCAGCTTGGTCGGGGTCCCCGAGCAGTACTTC. This translates into CASSLVGVPEQYF. The whole variable domain, filled in from reference TRBV5-6 and TRBJ2-7, reads DAGVTQSPTHLIKTRGQQVTLRCSPKSGHDTVSWYQQALGQGPQFIFQYYEEEERQRGNFPDRFSGHQFPNYSSELNVNALLLGDSALYLCASSLVGVPEQYFGPGTRLTVT.

The rearrangement links TRBV13 to TRBJ1-1; D uncertain. The V end was cut by 5 bases, the J end by 2 bases, with 15 bases between. The CDR3 spans 15 residues. CDR1 and CDR2 from the germline V gene are PRHDT and FYEKMQ (reference sequence). Written as DNA, the CDR3 is TGTGCCAGCAGCCTCTGGGTAGGTTTTAACACTGAAGCTTTCTTT. Protein: CASSLWVGFNTEAFF.

A few counts support this clone. This chain links TRBV7-2 with TRBJ1-5, with 8 bases that match TRBD1. This CDR3 has 15 residues. With V trimmed by 1 base and J by 3 bases, 2 bases remained unmatched. The germline CDR1 and CDR2 sequences are SGHTA and FQGNSA. The CDR3 region is CASSLEDRANQPQHF. For the CDR3, the DNA is TGTGCCAGCAGCTTAGAGGACAGGGCCAATCAGCCCCAGCATTTT.

The V gene is TRBV2, the J gene TRBJ2-7, with D uncertain. Per germline, CDR1 SNHLY and CDR2 FYNNEI. V was cut by 0 bases and J by 4 bases, with 4 bases left in between. The CDR3 loop spans 12 amino acids. This CDR3 reads CASSEAVYEQYF. The CDR3 DNA follows: TGTGCCAGCAGTGAAGCAGTGTACGAGCAGTACTTC.

The chain employs TRBV7-9 and TRBJ2-7, with a tentative D call TRBD1 (6 bases). This CDR3 is built from 17 residues. V lost 3 bases, J lost 2 bases, and 20 bases lay in between. Per the germline V gene, CDR1 is SEHNR and CDR2 is FQNEAQ (reference sequence). DNA of the CDR3: TGTGCCAGCAGCTTGCCTTCGACAGGACTCTCTACCTACGAGCAGTACTTC. Protein: CASSLPSTGLSTYEQYF.

The chain combines TRBV19 with TRBJ1-1; no reliable D call. CDR1 is LNHDA, CDR2 SQIVND, per germline (reference sequence). This CDR3 has 13 amino acids. The ends were cut back, 3 bases at V and 5 bases at J, with 10 bases in the middle. The CDR3 region is CASSIGRRTEAFF. Written as DNA, the CDR3 is TGTGCCAGTAGTATTGGAAGAAGGACTGAAGCTTTCTTT.

This chain uses TRBV9 with TRBJ2-7, with D tentatively TRBD2 (6 bases). Trimming shortened V by 0 bases and J by 2 bases, and 15 bases separated the two germline ends. CDR3 length: 16 amino acids. Germline CDR1 SGDLS, CDR2 YYNGEE. CDR3 coding DNA: TGTGCCAGCAGCGTAGCGTCGGCGGGGCAACCCTACGAGCAGTACTTC. Amino acid sequence: CASSVASAGQPYEQYF.

The J gene is TRBJ1-2, the V gene TRBV30; D remains unclear. CDR3 length equals 13 residues. Trimming stripped 6 bases from V and 5 bases from J, with 16 bases between. The germline V gene encodes CDR1 GTSNPN and CDR2 SVGIG (reference sequence). The CDR3: CACPDFQGYGYTF. CDR3 coding DNA: TGTGCCTGCCCGGACTTCCAAGGGTATGGCTACACCTTC.

The chain links TRBV29-1 to TRBJ2-7, with 8 positions matching TRBD2. The CDR3 has 14 amino acids. Germline assignment: CDR1 SQVTM and CDR2 ANQGSEA. V trimming: 5 bases; J trimming: 4 bases; junction bases outside the gene matches: 10. The CDR3 is CSVSPRGGNYEQYF. The CDR3 DNA sequence: TGCAGCGTTTCCCCCCGGGGGGGCAATTACGAGCAGTACTTC.

This clone was seen only once. Since the CDR3 does not end with the conserved phenylalanine or tryptophan, this likely comes from a read error. The chain joins TRBV4-1 to TRBJ1-2, with a weak D call TRBD1 (6 bases). The V gene's germline CDR1 is MGHRA and CDR2 YSYEKL. Trimming pared 0 bases from V and 2 bases from J, leaving 16 bases between. The CDR3 length is 17 residues. This chain's CDR3 is CASSQDLGGLGNYGYTL. CDR3 DNA sequence: TGCGCCAGCAGCCAAGATCTAGGGGGACTCGGGAACTATGGCTACACCCTC.

The rearrangement joins TRBV2 to TRBJ2-3, with 8 positions matching TRBD1. Trimming took 6 bases from V and 4 from J; bases not matched to a gene: 6. The CDR3 is 14 residues long. Germline CDR1 and CDR2: SNHLY and FYNNEI. In DNA, the CDR3 is TGTGCCAGCAGCGGAACAGGGGGATCAGATACGCAGTATTTT. This sequence encodes CASSGTGGSDTQYF.

The chain joins TRBV9 to TRBJ2-7; no clear D gene. The germline V and J ends were trimmed by 3 bases and 4 bases, with 17 bases remaining between them. The CDR3 extends over 15 amino acids. Germline lookup yields CDR1 SGDLS and CDR2 YYNGEE. In nucleotides, the CDR3 is TGTGCCAGCAGCGAAGACACCGCTCCTTTTTACGAGCAGTACTTC. Its protein product is CASSEDTAPFYEQYF.

The rearrangement links TRBV6-1 to TRBJ2-3; D remains unclear. The V end lost 10 bases, the J end lost 5 bases, and 10 bases lay between the germline ends. This CDR3 has 11 residues. Germline values: CDR1 MNHNS, CDR2 SASEGT. Here the CDR3 reads CATAPIDTQYF. Written as DNA, the CDR3 is TGTGCCACCGCGCCCATAGATACGCAGTATTTT.

The chain has TRBV6-5 and TRBJ1-1, with D tentatively TRBD1 (5 bases). The germline gives CDR1 MNHEY, CDR2 SVGAGI. The CDR3 totals 15 residues. Trimming cost V 2 bases and J 3 bases, with 13 bases left between them. Written as DNA, the CDR3 is TGTGCCAGCAGTTACGCGGGAAAAGGGGACACTGAAGCTTTCTTT. Amino acids: CASSYAGKGDTEAFF.

The chain couples TRBV7-2 to TRBJ2-3; 7 bases map to TRBD1. The V and J ends lost 5 bases and 5 bases, in that order; junction bases with no gene match: 13. Germline CDR1 is SGHTA and CDR2 is FQGNSA. This CDR3 has 16 amino acids. DNA of the CDR3: TGTGCCAGCAGCCCTCCCAGACAGGGAGAAATAGATACGCAGTATTTT. Its protein is CASSPPRQGEIDTQYF.

CDR3 DNA: TGTGCCAGCAGCATTATGACAGGGACTACCTATGGCTACACCTTC. Amino acids: CASSIMTGTTYGYTF. This rearrangement joins TRBV7-2 to TRBJ1-2, with TRBD1 matching 7 bases. From germline, CDR1 is SGHTA and CDR2 FQGNSA. The CDR3 has 15 residues. Losses at the gene ends were 5 bases for V and 4 bases for J; bases not matched to a gene: 10.

The V gene is TRBV4-1, the J gene TRBJ1-3, with 8 nucleotides matching TRBD1. Germline CDR1 reads MGHRA; CDR2 reads YSYEKL. The ends lost 1 base at V and 0 bases at J; junction bases unmatched: 11. The CDR3 totals 19 residues. The CDR3 here is CASSQVGTGLISSGNTIYF. The CDR3 DNA is TGCGCCAGCAGCCAAGTAGGGACAGGACTTATCTCCTCTGGAAACACCATATATTTT.

This clone was seen a single time. The rearrangement links TRBV5-5 to TRBJ2-7; no clear D. V was cut by 6 bases and J by 6 bases, with 19 bases left in between. The CDR3 totals 14 residues. Per germline, CDR1 SGHKS and CDR2 YYEKEE (reference sequence). CDR3 sequence: CASTSYPAGFEQYF. CDR3 DNA: TGTGCCAGCACCTCATACCCCGCCGGGTTCGAGCAGTACTTC.

This chain uses TRBV4-1 with TRBJ1-1, with TRBD1 identical over 8 bases. This CDR3 contains 16 residues. Losses at the gene ends were 5 bases for V and 1 base for J; bases not matched to a gene: 9. The germline V gene has CDR1 MGHRA and CDR2 YSYEKL. CDR3 region: CASSDNWTGRNTEAFF. The CDR3 DNA sequence: TGCGCCAGCAGCGATAATTGGACAGGGAGGAACACTGAAGCTTTCTTT.

Only one count was recorded for this clone. This chain uses TRBV5-1 with TRBJ2-4; D is ambiguous. The CDR3 sequence is 14 residues long. The germline CDR1 and CDR2 sequences are SGHRS and YFSETQ. V lost 6 bases to trimming and J lost 8 bases, with 18 bases between them. The CDR3 nucleotides read TGCGCCAGCAAGCGTTATGGGCCGCAGGACATTCAGTACTTC. Protein sequence: CASKRYGPQDIQYF.